This TCR beta chain was sequenced for a study of blood T cell repertoires in COVID-19 (TCRdb year 2020). In terms of the full investigation: Samples covering the acute and convalescent phases of COVID-19 were provided by collaborators in the United States, Italy and Spain. The prospective study material was composed of cDNA or gDNA derived from T cells, B-cell-depleted T cells, or PBMCs. The dataset comprised deeply sampled blood TCRbeta repertoires from subjects exposed to, actively infected with, or recovered from COVID-19. The repertoires were made available in a free public database intended to serve as a resource for research on the immune response to SARS-CoV-2. Samples were obtained from the ongoing ImmuneRACE study (first 160 participants) and from over 1,000 subjects provided by 6 global collaborators. Sample metadata almost always included a de-identified subject ID, COVID-19 status, age in years and sex. Where HLA class I and class II types were available, the types were taken from metadata supplied by the sample provider, not from assay-based typing.

General findings and caveats noted by the study authors: How much clinical and demographic metadata was included differed by source and by participant, and the metadata was provided uncurated.

A distance of 12 bases separates the germline ends of V and J, which lose 5 bases and 7 bases respectively. The CDR3 numbers 13 residues from cysteine through phenylalanine. The CDR3 DNA has 39 bases and is translated from base 1. CDR1 and CDR2, looked up from the germline V gene (reference sequence), are MNHNY and SVGAGI. As concerns this clone: Which antigen it targets is not known. The record has no base qualities; no much larger clone is one base away.

TCRbeta CDR3 regions were amplified from genomic DNA using the immunoSEQ Assay, a bias-controlled multiplex PCR. Per the original workflow: The number of nucleated cells in each sample was estimated by amplification of reference gene primers within the assay. To quantify the absolute abundance of each unique TCRbeta CDR3 rearrangement, sequence reads were collapsed and filtered. Productive Simpson clonality was computed per sample as the square root of Simpson's diversity index over productive rearrangements. What TCRdb holds here is the immuneACCESS table cut down to in-frame rearrangements. Part of the clones is not present; checked against another copy, under half of the missing clones reflect an unresolved V gene, and the others are unexplained. That table supplies the V and J calls and clone size; D and trimming were determined from the DNA. The sample includes roughly 300,000 clones, with around 92% observed a single time. Around 1.9% of the sample is in the top ten clones.

One collaborating source in Seattle enrolled patients during active infection and followed them longitudinally through the course of disease. The collaborating institutions used their own protocols to collect whole blood in K2EDTA tubes. Collaborator samples were shipped for TCRbeta analysis as frozen whole blood, isolated PBMCs, or DNA extracted from either sample type. Sequencing was done on a sample of peripheral blood. Recombination connected TRBV6-6 to TRBJ2-1; no confident D gene assignment can be made. The TCR was taken from a woman under 40 with COVID-19, enrolled during active disease. The sequence in DNA is TGTGCCAGCAGTACCATCGGAGAGAATGAGCAGTTCTTC. Its protein product is CASSTIGENEQFF.